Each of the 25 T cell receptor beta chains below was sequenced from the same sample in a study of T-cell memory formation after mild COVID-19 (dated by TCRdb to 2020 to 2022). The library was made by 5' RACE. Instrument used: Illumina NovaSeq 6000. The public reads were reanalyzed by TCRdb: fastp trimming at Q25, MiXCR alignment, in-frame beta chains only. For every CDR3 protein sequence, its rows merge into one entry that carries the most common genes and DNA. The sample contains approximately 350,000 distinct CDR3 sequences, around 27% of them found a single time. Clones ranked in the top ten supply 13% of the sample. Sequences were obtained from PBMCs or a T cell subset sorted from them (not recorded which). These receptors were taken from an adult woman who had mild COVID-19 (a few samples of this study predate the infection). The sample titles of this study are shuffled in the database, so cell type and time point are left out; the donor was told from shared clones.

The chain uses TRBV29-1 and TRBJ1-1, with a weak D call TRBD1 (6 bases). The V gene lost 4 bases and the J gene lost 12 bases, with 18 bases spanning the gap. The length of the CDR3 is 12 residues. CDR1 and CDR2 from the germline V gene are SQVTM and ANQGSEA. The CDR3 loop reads CSVVVRGALTFF. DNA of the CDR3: TGCAGCGTTGTGGTTAGGGGGGCCCTCACTTTCTTT. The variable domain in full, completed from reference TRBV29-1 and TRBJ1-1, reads SAVISQKPSRDICQRGTSLTIQCQVDSQVTMMFWYRQQPGQSLTLIATANQGSEATYESGFVIDKFPISRPNLTFSTLTVSNMSPEDSSIYLCSVVVRGALTFFGQGTRLTVV.

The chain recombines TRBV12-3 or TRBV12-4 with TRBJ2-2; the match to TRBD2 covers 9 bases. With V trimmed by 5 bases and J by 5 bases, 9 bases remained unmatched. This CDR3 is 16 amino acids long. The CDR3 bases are TGTGCCAGCAGTCCGAGTGGGCTAGCGGGGACCGGGGAGCTGTTTTTT. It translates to CASSPSGLAGTGELFF.

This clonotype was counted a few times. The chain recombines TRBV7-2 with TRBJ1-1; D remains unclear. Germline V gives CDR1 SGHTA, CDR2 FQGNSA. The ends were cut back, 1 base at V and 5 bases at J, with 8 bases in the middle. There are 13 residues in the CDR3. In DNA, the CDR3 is TGTGCCAGCAGCTTAGAAGCAGGAACTGAAGCTTTCTTT. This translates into CASSLEAGTEAFF.

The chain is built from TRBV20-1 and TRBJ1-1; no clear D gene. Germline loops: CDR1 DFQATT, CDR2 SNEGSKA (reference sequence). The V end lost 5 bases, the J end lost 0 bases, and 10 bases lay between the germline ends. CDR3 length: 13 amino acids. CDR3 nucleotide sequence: TGCAGTGCTCCGAAGGGTATGAACACTGAAGCTTTCTTT. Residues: CSAPKGMNTEAFF.

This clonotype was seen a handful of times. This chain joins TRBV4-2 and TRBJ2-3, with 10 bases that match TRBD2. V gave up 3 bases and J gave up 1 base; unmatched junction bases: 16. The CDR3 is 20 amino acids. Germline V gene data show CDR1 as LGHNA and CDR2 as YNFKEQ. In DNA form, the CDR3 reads TGTGCCAGCAGCCACACGGCACTAGCGGGGACCTTAGGCGGCACAGATACGCAGTATTTT. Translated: CASSHTALAGTLGGTDTQYF.

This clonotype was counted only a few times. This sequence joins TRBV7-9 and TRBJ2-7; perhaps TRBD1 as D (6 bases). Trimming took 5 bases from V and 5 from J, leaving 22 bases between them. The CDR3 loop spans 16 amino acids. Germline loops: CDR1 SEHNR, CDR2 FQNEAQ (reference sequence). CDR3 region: CASSPTTGPRLNEQYF. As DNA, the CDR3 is TGTGCCAGCAGCCCAACAACAGGGCCGAGGTTGAACGAGCAGTACTTC.

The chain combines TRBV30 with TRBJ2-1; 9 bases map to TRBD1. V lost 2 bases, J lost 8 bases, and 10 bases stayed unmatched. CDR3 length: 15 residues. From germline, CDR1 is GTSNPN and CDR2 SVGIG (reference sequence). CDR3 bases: TGTGCCTGGAGTAAGGGGGACAGGGTCTTGGATGAGCAGTTCTTC. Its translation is CAWSKGDRVLDEQFF.

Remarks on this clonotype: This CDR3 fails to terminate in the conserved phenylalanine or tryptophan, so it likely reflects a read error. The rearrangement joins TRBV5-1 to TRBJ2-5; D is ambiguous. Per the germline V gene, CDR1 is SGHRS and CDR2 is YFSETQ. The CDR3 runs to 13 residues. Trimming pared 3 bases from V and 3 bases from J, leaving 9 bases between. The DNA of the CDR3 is TGCGCCAGCAGCTCCTGGGCAGAAGAGACCCAGTACTCC. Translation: CASSSWAEETQYS.

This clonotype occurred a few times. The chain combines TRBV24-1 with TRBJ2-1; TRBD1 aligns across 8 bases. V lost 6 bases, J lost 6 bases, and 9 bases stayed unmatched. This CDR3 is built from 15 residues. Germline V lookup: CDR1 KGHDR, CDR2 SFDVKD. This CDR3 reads CATSPRQGLGNEQFF. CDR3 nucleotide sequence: TGTGCCACCAGTCCTCGACAGGGGTTGGGCAATGAGCAGTTCTTC.

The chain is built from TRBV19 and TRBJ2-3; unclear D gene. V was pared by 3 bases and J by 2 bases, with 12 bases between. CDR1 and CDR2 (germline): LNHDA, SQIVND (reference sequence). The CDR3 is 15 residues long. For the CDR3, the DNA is TGTGCCAGTAGTATCCGTGACCTCCTCACAGATACGCAGTATTTT. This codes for CASSIRDLLTDTQYF.

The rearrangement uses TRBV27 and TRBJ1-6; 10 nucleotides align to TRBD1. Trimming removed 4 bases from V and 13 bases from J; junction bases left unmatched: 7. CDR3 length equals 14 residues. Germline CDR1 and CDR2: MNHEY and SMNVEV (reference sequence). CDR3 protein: CASSSPGQGPPLHF. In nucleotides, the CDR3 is TGTGCCAGCAGTTCTCCGGGACAGGGGCCGCCCCTCCACTTT.

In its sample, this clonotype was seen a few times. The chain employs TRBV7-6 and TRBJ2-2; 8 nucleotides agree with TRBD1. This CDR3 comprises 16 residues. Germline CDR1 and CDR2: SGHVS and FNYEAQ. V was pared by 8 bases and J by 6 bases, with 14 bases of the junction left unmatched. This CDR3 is CASGIPGPTGAGELFF. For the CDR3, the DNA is TGTGCCAGCGGCATACCGGGACCGACAGGGGCCGGGGAGCTGTTTTTT.

The CDR3 spells CASSFRREGPSYEQYF. The CDR3 bases are TGTGCCAGCAGCTTCCGGCGGGAGGGCCCCTCCTACGAGCAGTACTTC. This chain links TRBV7-4 with TRBJ2-7; 9 bases fit TRBD2. The CDR3 length is 16 residues. The germline CDR1 and CDR2 sequences are SGHVT and SQSDAQ. V dropped 3 bases and J dropped 0; count of bases not matched to a gene: 6. The whole variable domain, filled in from reference TRBV7-4 and TRBJ2-7, reads GAGVSQSPRYKVAKRGRDVALRCDSISGHVTLYWYRQTLGQGSEVLTYSQSDAQRDKSGRPSGRFSAERPERSVSTLKIQRTEQGDSAVYLCASSFRREGPSYEQYFGPGTRLTVT.

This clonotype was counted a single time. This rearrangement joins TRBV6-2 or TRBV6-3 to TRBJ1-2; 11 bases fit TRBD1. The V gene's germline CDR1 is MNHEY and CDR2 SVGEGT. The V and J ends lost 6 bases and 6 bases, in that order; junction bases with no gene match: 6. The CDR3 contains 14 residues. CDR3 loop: CASRDRGRSHGYTF. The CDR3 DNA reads TGTGCCAGCAGGGACAGGGGGCGATCCCATGGCTACACCTTC.

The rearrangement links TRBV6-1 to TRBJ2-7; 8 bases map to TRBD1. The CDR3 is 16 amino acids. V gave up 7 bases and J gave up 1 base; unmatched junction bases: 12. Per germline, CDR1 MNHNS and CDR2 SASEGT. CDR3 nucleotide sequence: TGTGCCAGCATTTCAAAGCCGGGACAGGAATCCTACGAGCAGTACTTC. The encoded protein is CASISKPGQESYEQYF.

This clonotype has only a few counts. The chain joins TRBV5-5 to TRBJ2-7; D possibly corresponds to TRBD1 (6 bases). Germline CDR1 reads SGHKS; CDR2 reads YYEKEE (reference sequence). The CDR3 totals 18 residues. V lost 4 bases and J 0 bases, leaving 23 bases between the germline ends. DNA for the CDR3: TGTGCCAGCAGCGAAGCAGCACAGGGCTACAGGGACTCCTACGAGCAGTACTTC. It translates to CASSEAAQGYRDSYEQYF.

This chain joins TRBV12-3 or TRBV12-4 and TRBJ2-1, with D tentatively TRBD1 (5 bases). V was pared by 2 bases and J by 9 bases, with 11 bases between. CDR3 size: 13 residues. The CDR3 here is CASSLSAGPEQFF. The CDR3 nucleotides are TGTGCCAGCAGTTTATCGGCAGGGCCTGAGCAGTTCTTC.

CDR3 protein: CSARPNRAGYTF. CDR3 coding DNA: TGCAGTGCTAGACCAAACAGGGCCGGCTACACCTTC. The V and J genes are TRBV20-1 and TRBJ1-2, with a tentative D call TRBD1 (6 bases). Germline CDR1 and CDR2: DFQATT and SNEGSKA (reference sequence). The CDR3 sequence is 12 residues long. V lost 2 bases and J 8 bases, leaving 12 bases between the germline ends.

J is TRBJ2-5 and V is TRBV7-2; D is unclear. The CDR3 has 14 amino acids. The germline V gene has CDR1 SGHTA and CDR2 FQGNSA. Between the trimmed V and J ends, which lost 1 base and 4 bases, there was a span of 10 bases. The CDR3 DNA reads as TGTGCCAGCAGCTTAGGGGTAGCAAGAGAGACCCAGTACTTC. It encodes CASSLGVARETQYF.

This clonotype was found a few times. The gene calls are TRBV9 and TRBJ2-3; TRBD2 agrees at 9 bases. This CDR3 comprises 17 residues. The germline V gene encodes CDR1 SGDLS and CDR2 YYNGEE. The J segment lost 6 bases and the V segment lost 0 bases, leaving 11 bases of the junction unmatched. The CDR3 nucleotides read TGTGCCAGCAGCGTAGATCACGCGGGGGGGCCCGCGGATACGCAGTATTTT. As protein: CASSVDHAGGPADTQYF. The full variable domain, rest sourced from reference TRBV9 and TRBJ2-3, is DSGVTQTPKHLITATGQRVTLRCSPRSGDLSVYWYQQSLDQGLQFLIQYYNGEERAKGNILERFSAQQFPDLHSELNLSSLELGDSALYFCASSVDHAGGPADTQYFGPGTRLTVL.

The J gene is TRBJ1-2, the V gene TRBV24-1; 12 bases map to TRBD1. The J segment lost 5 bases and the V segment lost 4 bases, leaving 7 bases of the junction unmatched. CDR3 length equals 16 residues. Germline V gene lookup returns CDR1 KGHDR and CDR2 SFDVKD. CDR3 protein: CATSEGTGGRQYGYTF. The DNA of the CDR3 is TGTGCCACCAGTGAGGGGACAGGGGGCCGTCAATATGGCTACACCTTC.

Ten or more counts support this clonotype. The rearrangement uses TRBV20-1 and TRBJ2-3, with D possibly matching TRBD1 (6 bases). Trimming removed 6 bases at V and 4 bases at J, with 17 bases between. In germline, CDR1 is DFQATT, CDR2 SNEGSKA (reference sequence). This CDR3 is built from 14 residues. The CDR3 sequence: CSATNREESDTQYF. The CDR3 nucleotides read TGCAGTGCCACAAACAGGGAAGAGTCAGATACGCAGTATTTT.

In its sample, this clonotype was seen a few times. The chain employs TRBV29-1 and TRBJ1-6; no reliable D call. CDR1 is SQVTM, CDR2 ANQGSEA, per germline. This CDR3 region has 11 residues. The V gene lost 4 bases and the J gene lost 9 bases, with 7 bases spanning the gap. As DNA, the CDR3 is TGCAGCGTTGGAGAAGTTTCACCCCTCCACTTT. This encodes CSVGEVSPLHF.

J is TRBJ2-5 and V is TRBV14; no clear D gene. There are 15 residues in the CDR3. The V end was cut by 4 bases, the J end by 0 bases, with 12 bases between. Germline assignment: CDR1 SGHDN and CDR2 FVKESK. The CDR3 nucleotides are TGTGCCAGCAGCCCCGGACGGCAGTACCAAGAGACCCAGTACTTC. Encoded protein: CASSPGRQYQETQYF.

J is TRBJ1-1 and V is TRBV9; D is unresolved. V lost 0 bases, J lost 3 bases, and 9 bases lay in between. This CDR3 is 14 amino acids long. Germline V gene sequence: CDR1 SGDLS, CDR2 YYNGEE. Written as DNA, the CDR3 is TGTGCCAGCAGCGTAGGAGGGAGGGACACTGAAGCTTTCTTT. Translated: CASSVGGRDTEAFF.